Detailed here is one T cell receptor beta chain. These data originate in a study of blood T cell repertoires in COVID-19. Turning to the study itself: From the United States, Italy and Spain came samples of acute and convalescent COVID-19. PBMCs, B-cell-depleted T cells, or T cells provided the cDNA or gDNA that made up the material.

Patients at the Seattle site were enrolled during active infection and followed longitudinally. TCRdb keeps only in-frame clones here, not all; method: immunoSEQ multiplex PCR. This sample carries about 150,000 clones, roughly 93% of them seen once, and the ten largest clones take around 5%. Germline V gene lookup returns CDR1 MNHEY and CDR2 SMNVEV (reference sequence). This CDR3 spans 16 amino acids. V shed 3 bases and J 9 bases; nucleotides not matched to a gene: 13. This chain connects TRBV27 to TRBJ2-1; TRBD2 agrees at 8 bases. The sequenced sample was peripheral blood. The sequence was collected from a young man with COVID-19, enrolled during active disease. The DNA of the CDR3 is TGTGCCAGCAGTTTTCTAACGGGAGGGCCAAAAAGTGAGCAGTTCTTC. Protein: CASSFLTGGPKSEQFF.